The 8 T cell receptor beta chains below come from one sample, sequenced in a study of blood T cell repertoires in COVID-19. The repertoire was sequenced with immunoSEQ multiplex PCR; TCRdb's copy has only in-frame clones and lacks some. Of over 55,000 clones listed, over 80% are singletons. The sample consisted of peripheral blood. The origin of the receptors is a man over 45 with active COVID-19.

The V call is TRBV28, the J call TRBJ2-1, with TRBD2 matching over 8 bases. CDR1 and CDR2 from the germline V gene are MDHEN and SYDVKM. Trimming took 6 bases from V and 5 from J; bases not matched to a gene: 12. This CDR3 is built from 16 residues. This CDR3 reads CASSPSGTRGHNEQFF. In DNA form, the CDR3 reads TGTGCCAGCAGCCCCTCCGGGACTAGGGGACACAATGAGCAGTTCTTC.

V usage is TRBV4-3 and J usage is TRBJ1-5; TRBD1 is a possible D gene (5 bases). Germline CDR1 LGHNA, CDR2 YSLEER. The V end lost 0 bases, the J end lost 5 bases, and 14 bases lay between the germline ends. The CDR3 runs to 16 residues. CDR3 sequence reads: CASSQDAQGGDQPQHF. The CDR3 coding sequence is TGCGCCAGCAGCCAAGACGCGCAGGGCGGGGATCAGCCCCAGCATTTT.

The CDR3 loop is CASRPGSGYEQYF. The CDR3 nucleotides read TGTGCCAGTAGGCCTGGTTCCGGCTACGAGCAGTACTTC. V gene TRBV19 combines with J gene TRBJ2-7; no clear D gene. The CDR3 length is 13 residues. CDR1 and CDR2 (germline): LNHDA, SQIVND (reference sequence). V lost 6 bases, J lost 3 bases, and 12 bases lay in between. Using reference TRBV19 and TRBJ2-7 for the parts outside the CDR3, the full variable domain is DGGITQSPKYLFRKEGQNVTLSCEQNLNHDAMYWYRQDPGQGLRLIYYSQIVNDFQKGDIAEGYSVSREKKESFPLTVTSAQKNPTAFYLCASRPGSGYEQYFGPGTRLTVT.

This sequence joins TRBV11-3 and TRBJ2-3, with 8 bases identical to TRBD2. Looked up from germline, CDR1 is SGHNT and CDR2 is YENEEA. V was pared by 3 bases and J by 1 base, with 6 bases of the junction left unmatched. The CDR3 length is 16 residues. CDR3 in amino acids: CASSFQSAGGTDTQYF. CDR3 sequence (DNA): TGTGCCAGCAGCTTCCAATCAGCGGGGGGCACAGATACGCAGTATTTT.

The chain couples TRBV6-6 to TRBJ2-1, with 7 bases fitting TRBD2. The CDR3 is 14 amino acids. Trimming cost V 6 bases and J 5 bases; bases outside gene matches: 7. CDR1 and CDR2 (germline): MNHNY, SVGAGI (reference sequence). The CDR3 DNA reads TGTGCCAGCAGACGGGGGGATGGGAACAATGAGCAGTTCTTC. Translating it yields CASRRGDGNNEQFF.

The V and J genes are TRBV5-5 and TRBJ2-5, with a possible D match to TRBD2 (6 bases). The CDR3 is made up of 17 amino acids. From germline, CDR1 is SGHKS and CDR2 YYEKEE (reference sequence). V was shortened by 2 bases and J by 1 base, with 18 bases between the two germline ends. The CDR3: CASSFTGSGSFQETQYF. In DNA, the CDR3 is TGTGCCAGCAGCTTTACGGGGAGCGGGTCCTTCCAAGAGACCCAGTACTTC.

CDR3 nucleotide sequence: TGTGCTACATCGGGGCGGGGCGCGGCAGATACGCAGTATTTT. Translated, it gives CATSGRGAADTQYF. The chain has TRBV19 and TRBJ2-3; D may be TRBD2 (6 bases). This CDR3 is 14 amino acids long. From germline, CDR1 is LNHDA and CDR2 SQIVND (reference sequence).

This chain uses TRBV7-2 with TRBJ2-7; a weak D match, TRBD2 (6 bases). This CDR3 has 15 residues. CDR1 is SGHTA, CDR2 FQGNSA, per germline. The V gene lost 4 bases and the J gene lost 2 bases, with 15 bases spanning the gap. The CDR3 nucleotides are TGTGCCAGCAGCTCACTCATGACTAGACCCTACGAGCAGTACTTC. This encodes CASSSLMTRPYEQYF. Full variable domain (rest looked up from reference TRBV7-2 and TRBJ2-7): GAGVSQSPSNKVTEKGKDVELRCDPISGHTALYWYRQSLGQGLEFLIYFQGNSAPDKSGLPSDRFSAERTGGSVSTLTIQRTQQEDSAVYLCASSSLMTRPYEQYFGPGTRLTVT.